This passage covers 30 T cell receptor beta chains from one sample sequenced in a study of blood T cell repertoires in COVID-19. The assay was immunoSEQ multiplex PCR, and TCRdb's table has in-frame clones only and misses some. The sample contains about 250,000 clones, around 84% of which appear only once. The specimen was PBMCs or T cells enriched from blood (not recorded which). These receptors were taken from a woman between 50 and 59 years old who had been exposed to COVID-19.

This sequence joins TRBV3-1 (or the pseudogene TRBV3-2) and TRBJ2-1, with TRBD2 matching over 10 bases. The ends lost 3 bases at V and 5 bases at J; junction bases unmatched: 1. The CDR3 length is 14 residues. CDR1 is LGHDT, CDR2 YNNKEL, per germline (reference sequence). The CDR3 nucleotides read TGTGCCAGCAGCCACCTAGCGGGGGACAATGAGCAGTTCTTC. This encodes CASSHLAGDNEQFF.

The V and J genes are TRBV28 and TRBJ1-1, with TRBD1 as a possible D gene (6 bases). CDR3 length: 14 residues. Germline CDR1 and CDR2: MDHEN and SYDVKM. Trimming took off 8 bases at V and 3 bases at J, with 16 bases between the two ends. This CDR3 is CASREQGIYTEAFF. CDR3 nucleotides: TGTGCCAGCCGAGAACAGGGAATCTACACTGAAGCTTTCTTT.

On this clone itself: Compared with germline, one end of the junction differs, possibly owing to a read error. The chain joins TRBV19 to TRBJ1-1; perhaps TRBD1 as D (5 bases). The CDR3 is 17 residues long. CDR1 and CDR2 (germline): LNHDA, SQIVND (reference sequence). The CDR3 DNA reads as TGTGCCCGTAGTCTCCTTCGCGGGGCGGGGGGGAACACTGAAGCTTTCTTT. Residues: CARSLLRGAGGNTEAFF.

The chain carries TRBV27 and TRBJ1-1; D is unclear. Germline-derived CDR1 and CDR2 are MNHEY and SMNVEV (reference sequence). This CDR3 is 16 amino acids long. Trimming stripped 7 bases from V and 2 bases from J, with 20 bases between. The CDR3 DNA reads as TGTGCCAGCATCCCGTCCTGGGGAGAGCTAAACACTGAAGCTTTCTTT. It translates to CASIPSWGELNTEAFF.

The chain links TRBV11-2 to TRBJ2-3; D is perhaps TRBD1 (5 bases). With 2 bases removed from V and 3 bases from J, the gap between germline ends came to 15 bases. This CDR3 is built from 16 residues. Germline V gene data show CDR1 as SGHAT and CDR2 as FQNNGV. CDR3 sequence reads: CASSLSIVQATDTQYF. As DNA, the CDR3 is TGTGCCAGCAGCTTAAGCATAGTACAGGCAACAGATACGCAGTATTTT. Full variable domain (rest looked up from reference TRBV11-2 and TRBJ2-3): EAGVAQSPRYKIIEKRQSVAFWCNPISGHATLYWYQQILGQGPKLLIQFQNNGVVDDSQLPKDRFSAERLKGVDSTLKIQPAKLEDSAVYLCASSLSIVQATDTQYFGPGTRLTVL.

J is TRBJ1-4 and V is TRBV28, with TRBD1 matching over 7 bases. The germline V gene encodes CDR1 MDHEN and CDR2 SYDVKM. This CDR3 contains 16 residues. With V trimmed by 1 base and J by 5 bases, 7 bases remained unmatched. The CDR3 nucleotides are TGTGCCAGCAGTTTATCCCTGCAGGGGGAAAATGAAAAACTGTTTTTT. Encoded protein: CASSLSLQGENEKLFF.

J is TRBJ1-1 and V is TRBV7-3, with D possibly matching TRBD1 (5 bases). The CDR3 covers 13 residues. The germline V gene has CDR1 SGHTA and CDR2 FQGTGA. The V gene lost 0 bases and the J gene lost 5 bases, with 7 bases spanning the gap. CDR3 in DNA: TGTGCCAGCAGCTTAACAGACAGAACTGAAGCTTTCTTT. The encoded protein is CASSLTDRTEAFF.

This sequence joins TRBV2 and TRBJ2-7, with a weak D call TRBD1 (7 bases). Trimming left V 5 bases short and J 2 bases short, with 16 bases between. The CDR3 loop spans 15 amino acids. Germline values: CDR1 SNHLY, CDR2 FYNNEI. CDR3: CASSSAGGRTYEQYF. As DNA, the CDR3 is TGTGCCAGCAGTTCCGCAGGGGGGAGGACCTACGAGCAGTACTTC. Together with reference TRBV2 and TRBJ2-7, the CDR3 gives the full variable domain: EPEVTQTPSHQVTQMGQEVILRCVPISNHLYFYWYRQILGQKVEFLVSFYNNEISEKSEIFDDQFSVERPDGSNFTLKIRSTKLEDSAMYFCASSSAGGRTYEQYFGPGTRLTVT.

In this sample, this clone turned up once. This sequence joins TRBV12-5 and TRBJ1-1, with 9 bases lining up with TRBD1. Germline V CDR1 and CDR2: LGHNT, FRNRAP. CDR3 length: 12 residues. J gave up 8 bases and V 3 bases, and 1 base lay outside the gene matches. The CDR3 is CASGLTGGEAFF. The CDR3 nucleotides are TGTGCTAGTGGTTTAACAGGGGGCGAAGCTTTCTTT.

The chain links TRBV12-3 or TRBV12-4 to TRBJ1-1; D perhaps matches TRBD1 (6 bases). This CDR3 is 11 amino acids long. V gave up 5 bases and J gave up 9 bases, with 10 bases separating them. The CDR3, as DNA: TGTGCCAGCAGTAGTAGGGGGAAAGCTTTCTTT. Translating it yields CASSSRGKAFF.

The chain uses TRBV5-1 and TRBJ1-5; 7 bases align to TRBD1. The CDR3 sequence is 17 residues long. The ends lost 1 base at V and 5 bases at J; junction bases unmatched: 12. The germline V gene has CDR1 SGHRS and CDR2 YFSETQ. CDR3 nucleotide sequence: TGCGCCAGCAGCTTGAGGGGTGGACGGACAGGCGATCAGCCCCAGCATTTT. It specifies CASSLRGGRTGDQPQHF.

This chain links TRBV19 with TRBJ1-2; D is unclear. Trimming removed 9 bases from V and 8 bases from J, with 22 bases in between. Per germline, CDR1 LNHDA and CDR2 SQIVND (reference sequence). This CDR3 comprises 14 residues. The CDR3 loop is CASTHTAGIGGYTF. The DNA for the CDR3 is TGTGCCAGCACCCATACAGCGGGGATAGGGGGCTACACCTTC.

The rearrangement uses TRBV19 and TRBJ1-4; D is perhaps TRBD1 (6 bases). Germline V gives CDR1 LNHDA, CDR2 SQIVND (reference sequence). This CDR3 has 13 amino acids. Trimming took off 5 bases at V and 6 bases at J, with 10 bases between the two ends. This chain's CDR3 is CASSGGADEKLFF. In DNA form, the CDR3 reads TGTGCCAGTAGTGGGGGGGCGGATGAAAAACTGTTTTTT.

The V and J genes are TRBV28 and TRBJ1-2, with 9 bases that match TRBD1. The CDR3 loop spans 16 amino acids. V was clipped by 5 bases and J by 4 bases; unmatched bases: 11. From germline, CDR1 is MDHEN and CDR2 SYDVKM. CDR3 in amino acids: CASSNNRGRRTYGYTF. CDR3 sequence (DNA): TGTGCCAGCAGTAACAACAGGGGGCGCCGGACCTATGGCTACACCTTC.

This sequence joins TRBV6-1 and TRBJ2-7, with a weak D call TRBD1 (6 bases). Germline CDR1 reads MNHNS; CDR2 reads SASEGT. V was clipped by 3 bases and J by 1 base, with 16 bases between them. The CDR3 totals 16 residues. Here the CDR3 reads CASSDRTGTQSYEQYF. CDR3 nucleotide sequence: TGTGCCAGCAGTGATAGAACCGGGACACAATCCTACGAGCAGTACTTC.

The V and J genes are TRBV5-1 and TRBJ2-1; D is possibly TRBD2 (6 bases). V lost 4 bases and J 2 bases, leaving 13 bases between the germline ends. In germline, CDR1 is SGHRS, CDR2 YFSETQ. The CDR3 length is 15 residues. CDR3 coding DNA: TGCGCCAGCAGCACTGGACTACTCCCCTACAATGAGCAGTTCTTC. The encoded protein is CASSTGLLPYNEQFF.

V and J are TRBV5-8 and TRBJ2-7; 7 bases map to TRBD1. The CDR3 extends over 14 amino acids. The V segment lost 4 bases and the J segment 10 bases; nucleotides outside the gene matches: 14. The germline gives CDR1 SGHTS, CDR2 YDEGEE. CDR3 amino acids: CASSGPTGTAKQYF. CDR3 nucleotides: TGTGCCAGCAGCGGACCCACCGGGACAGCCAAACAGTACTTC.

The rearrangement joins TRBV3-1 (or the pseudogene TRBV3-2) to TRBJ1-1; D might be TRBD1 (5 bases). The CDR3 contains 15 residues. Germline V lookup: CDR1 LGHDT, CDR2 YNNKEL (reference sequence). V was cut by 5 bases and J by 0 bases, with 13 bases left in between. The CDR3 DNA reads as TGTGCCAGCAGCTCAGGGCCGCGAATGAACACTGAAGCTTTCTTT. It translates to CASSSGPRMNTEAFF.

This clone was observed a handful of times. The rearrangement uses TRBV20-1 and TRBJ1-2; D is possibly TRBD1 (5 bases). The V and J ends lost 3 bases and 6 bases respectively, with 8 bases between them. This CDR3 comprises 11 residues. Per the germline V gene, CDR1 is DFQATT and CDR2 is SNEGSKA (reference sequence). The CDR3 sequence: CSASSGDGYTF. The CDR3 DNA sequence: TGCAGTGCTAGTTCGGGGGATGGCTACACCTTC.

This chain joins TRBV11-2 and TRBJ1-1; 7 bases agree with TRBD1. Germline CDR1 SGHAT, CDR2 FQNNGV. This CDR3 is 15 amino acids long. J lost 2 bases, V lost 5 bases, and 8 bases had no gene match. CDR3 loop: CASSPSQGINTEAFF. Written as DNA, the CDR3 is TGTGCCAGCAGCCCCTCACAGGGGATTAACACTGAAGCTTTCTTT.

The genes are TRBV19 and TRBJ1-1, with D tentatively TRBD1 (5 bases). CDR3 length: 15 amino acids. Per the germline V gene, CDR1 is LNHDA and CDR2 is SQIVND (reference sequence). Deletions cut 4 bases from V and 4 bases from J, with 16 bases between. This chain's CDR3 is CASSTAFQGSTEAFF. DNA of the CDR3: TGTGCCAGTAGTACCGCGTTCCAGGGAAGCACTGAAGCTTTCTTT. Full variable domain (rest looked up from reference TRBV19 and TRBJ1-1): DGGITQSPKYLFRKEGQNVTLSCEQNLNHDAMYWYRQDPGQGLRLIYYSQIVNDFQKGDIAEGYSVSREKKESFPLTVTSAQKNPTAFYLCASSTAFQGSTEAFFGQGTRLTVV.

This clone has a single count. The chain combines TRBV6-2 or TRBV6-3 with TRBJ2-1, with TRBD2 identical over 8 bases. With 5 bases clipped from V and 0 bases from J, the junction kept 9 bases outside the gene matches. CDR1 and CDR2 (germline): MNHEY, SVGEGT. The CDR3 length is 17 residues. CDR3 protein: CASSEITSGSSYNEQFF. The CDR3 nucleotides read TGTGCCAGCAGTGAGATCACTAGCGGCAGCTCCTACAATGAGCAGTTCTTC.

J is TRBJ2-1 and V is TRBV2, with TRBD1 identical over 11 bases. The CDR3 covers 13 residues. J lost 7 bases, V lost 10 bases, and 6 bases had no gene match. In germline, CDR1 is SNHLY, CDR2 FYNNEI. The CDR3 reads CATSRDRGNEQFF. The CDR3 coding sequence is TGTGCCACTTCCCGGGACAGGGGGAATGAGCAGTTCTTC.

The V call is TRBV5-6, the J call TRBJ1-1; tentatively, D is TRBD1 (6 bases). V was shortened by 0 bases and J by 2 bases, with 8 bases between the two germline ends. The V gene's germline CDR1 is SGHDT and CDR2 YYEEEE. This CDR3 region has 14 residues. The DNA of the CDR3 is TGTGCCAGCAGCTTGGAGGGGACAAACACTGAAGCTTTCTTT. Its translation is CASSLEGTNTEAFF. Using reference TRBV5-6 and TRBJ1-1 for the parts outside the CDR3, the full variable domain is DAGVTQSPTHLIKTRGQQVTLRCSPKSGHDTVSWYQQALGQGPQFIFQYYEEEERQRGNFPDRFSGHQFPNYSSELNVNALLLGDSALYLCASSLEGTNTEAFFGQGTRLTVV.

This clone was counted once. V usage is TRBV19 and J usage is TRBJ1-1, with a weak D call TRBD1 (5 bases). CDR1 LNHDA and CDR2 SQIVND come from the germline V gene (reference sequence). This CDR3 comprises 13 residues. Trimming left V 4 bases short and J 5 bases short, with 11 bases between. The CDR3 DNA sequence: TGTGCCAGTAGTAGAGCAGGGCAAACTGAAGCTTTCTTT. Translation gives CASSRAGQTEAFF.

The chain employs TRBV5-6 and TRBJ2-2, with 9 bases fitting TRBD2. Unmatched junction bases numbered 7, after V lost 5 bases and J lost 5 bases. The CDR3 is made up of 15 amino acids. Germline V gene lookup returns CDR1 SGHDT and CDR2 YYEEEE. For the CDR3, the DNA is TGTGCCAGCAGTTTCGCGGGGGGGCCGACCGGGGAGCTGTTTTTT. Protein sequence: CASSFAGGPTGELFF.

Remarks on this clone: The sample carries other DNA sequences with the same CDR3. The gene calls are TRBV6-1 and TRBJ1-1; no clear D gene. V was clipped by 3 bases and J by 1 base, with 6 bases between them. CDR3 size: 13 residues. CDR1 is MNHNS, CDR2 SASEGT, per germline. CDR3 bases: TGTGCCAGCAGTGAGGGCCGGAACACTGAAGCTTTCTTT. Protein: CASSEGRNTEAFF.

The chain recombines TRBV19 with TRBJ1-5; TRBD1 matches 8 bases. From germline, CDR1 is LNHDA and CDR2 SQIVND (reference sequence). There are 17 residues in the CDR3. V lost 3 bases and J lost 6; bases outside the gene matches: 13. CDR3 sequence reads: CASSIRPGQVFAQPQHF. The CDR3 DNA is TGTGCCAGTAGTATCAGGCCGGGACAGGTTTTCGCTCAGCCCCAGCATTTT.

The gene calls are TRBV19 and TRBJ1-1, with D hard to call. V was pared by 3 bases and J by 1 base, with 9 bases between. The CDR3 runs 14 residues. Germline CDR1 is LNHDA and CDR2 is SQIVND (reference sequence). This chain's CDR3 is CASSIPGENTEAFF. The CDR3 nucleotides are TGTGCCAGTAGTATCCCCGGGGAGAACACTGAAGCTTTCTTT.

The rearrangement links TRBV6-5 to TRBJ1-2; the D is unclear. Trimming removed 2 bases at V and 6 bases at J, with 16 bases between. Germline values: CDR1 MNHEY, CDR2 SVGAGI. The length of the CDR3 is 15 residues. The CDR3 here is CASSYDTSLTNGYTF. In DNA, the CDR3 is TGTGCCAGCAGTTACGACACCTCCTTGACTAATGGCTACACCTTC.